This TCR beta chain was captured by sequencing in a study of CD8 T cells in Susac syndrome. Whole-study results and caveats: As the study acknowledged, the number of individuals in its TCR sequencing and HLA analysis was relatively small.

When the RNA was reverse transcribed, random hexamers were used with an input of roughly 0.45 to 1 ug. From the immunoSEQ multiplex PCR reads, TCRdb called clonotypes with MiXCR, one entry per CDR3 protein. The sample holds around 50,000 distinct CDR3 sequences, 80% to 95% seen once. CD8+ and CD4+ T cells taken from blood had their TCR beta sequenced. On this clonotype itself: Antigen: not known.

The CDR3 has 14 amino acids. Germline V CDR1 and CDR2: SGHAT, FQNNGV. V gave up 5 bases and J gave up 8 bases, with 16 bases separating them. The rearrangement links TRBV11-2 to TRBJ2-4, with D perhaps matching TRBD1 (5 bases). Sequenced: CD8+ T cells from PBMCs. This TCR was sampled from a human donor in good health. In DNA, the CDR3 is TGTGCCAGCAGCGCGCAGGGAAGTCCGGACATTCAGTACTTC. Its translation is CASSAQGSPDIQYF.